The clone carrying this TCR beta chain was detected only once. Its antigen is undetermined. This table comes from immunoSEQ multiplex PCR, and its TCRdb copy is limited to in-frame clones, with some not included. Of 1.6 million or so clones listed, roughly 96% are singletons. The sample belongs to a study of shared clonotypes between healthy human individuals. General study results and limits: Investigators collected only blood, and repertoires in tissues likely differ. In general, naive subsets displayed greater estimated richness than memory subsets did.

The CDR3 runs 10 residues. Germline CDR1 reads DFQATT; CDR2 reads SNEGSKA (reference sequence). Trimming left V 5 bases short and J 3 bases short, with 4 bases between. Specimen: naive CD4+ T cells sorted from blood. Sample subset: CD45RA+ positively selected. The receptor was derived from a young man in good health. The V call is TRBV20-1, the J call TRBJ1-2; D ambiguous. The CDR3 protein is CSASYYGYTF. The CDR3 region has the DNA TGCAGTGCTTCATACTATGGCTACACCTTC.